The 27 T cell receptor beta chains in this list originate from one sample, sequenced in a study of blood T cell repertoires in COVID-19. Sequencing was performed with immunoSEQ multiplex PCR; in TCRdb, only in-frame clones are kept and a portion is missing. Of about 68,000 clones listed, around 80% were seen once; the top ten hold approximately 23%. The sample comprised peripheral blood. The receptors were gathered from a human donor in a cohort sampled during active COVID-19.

CDR3 sequence (DNA): TGTGCCAGCAGCCAGGGGACTAGTTGGGAGTTCTTC. It yields the protein CASSQGTSWEFF. This chain joins TRBV3-1 (or the pseudogene TRBV3-2) and TRBJ2-1; 8 bases agree with TRBD2. The ends lost 3 bases at V and 14 bases at J; junction bases unmatched: 6. Germline assignment: CDR1 LGHDT and CDR2 YNNKEL (reference sequence). CDR3 length equals 12 residues.

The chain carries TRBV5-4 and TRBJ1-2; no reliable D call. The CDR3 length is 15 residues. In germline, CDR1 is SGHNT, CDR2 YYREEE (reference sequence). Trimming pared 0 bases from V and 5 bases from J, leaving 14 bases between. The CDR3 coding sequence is TGTGCCAGCAGCTTGGTTGGCAGTACTATTTATGGCTACACCTTC. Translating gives CASSLVGSTIYGYTF.

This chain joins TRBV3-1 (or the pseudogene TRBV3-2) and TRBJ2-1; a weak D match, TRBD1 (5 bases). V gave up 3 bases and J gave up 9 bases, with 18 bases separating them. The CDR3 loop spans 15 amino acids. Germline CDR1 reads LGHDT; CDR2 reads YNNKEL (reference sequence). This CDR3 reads CASSQDIAQRSEQFF. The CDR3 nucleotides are TGTGCCAGCAGCCAGGACATAGCACAGAGAAGTGAGCAGTTCTTC.

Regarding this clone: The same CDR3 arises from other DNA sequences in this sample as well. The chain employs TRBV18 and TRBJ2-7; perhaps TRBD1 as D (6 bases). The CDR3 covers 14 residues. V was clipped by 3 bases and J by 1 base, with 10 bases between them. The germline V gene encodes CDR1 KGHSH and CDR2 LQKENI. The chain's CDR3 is CASSPKGQSYEQYF. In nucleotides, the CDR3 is TGTGCCAGCTCACCCAAAGGACAGTCCTACGAGCAGTACTTC.

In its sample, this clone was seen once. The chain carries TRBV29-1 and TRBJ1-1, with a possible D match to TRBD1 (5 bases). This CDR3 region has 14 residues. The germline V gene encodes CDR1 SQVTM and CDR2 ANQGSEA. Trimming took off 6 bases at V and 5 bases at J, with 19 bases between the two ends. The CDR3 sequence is CSVRDSRTGTEAFF. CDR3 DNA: TGCAGCGTCCGGGACTCCAGGACGGGGACTGAAGCTTTCTTT.

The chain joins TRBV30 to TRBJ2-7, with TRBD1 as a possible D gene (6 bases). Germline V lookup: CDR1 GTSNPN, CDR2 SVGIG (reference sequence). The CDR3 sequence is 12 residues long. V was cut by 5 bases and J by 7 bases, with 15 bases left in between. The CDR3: CAWGKRGMEQYF. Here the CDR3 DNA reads TGTGCCTGGGGGAAAAGGGGGATGGAGCAGTACTTC. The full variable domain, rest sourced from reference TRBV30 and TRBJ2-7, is SQTIHQWPATLVQPVGSPLSLECTVEGTSNPNLYWYRQAAGRGLQLLFYSVGIGQISSEVPQNLSASRPQDRQFILSSKKLLLSDSGFYLCAWGKRGMEQYFGPGTRLTVT.

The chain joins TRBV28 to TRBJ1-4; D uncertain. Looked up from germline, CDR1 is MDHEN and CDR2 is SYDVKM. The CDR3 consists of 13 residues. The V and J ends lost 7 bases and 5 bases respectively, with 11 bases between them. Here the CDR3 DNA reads TGTGCCAGCAAGAGGCAGTTGAATGAAAAACTGTTTTTT. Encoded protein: CASKRQLNEKLFF.

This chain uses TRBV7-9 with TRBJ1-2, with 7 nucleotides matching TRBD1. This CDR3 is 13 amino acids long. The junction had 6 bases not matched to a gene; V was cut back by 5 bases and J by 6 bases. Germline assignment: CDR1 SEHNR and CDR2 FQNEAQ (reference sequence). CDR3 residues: CASSHGTVDGYTF. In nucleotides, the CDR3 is TGTGCCAGCAGCCATGGGACAGTTGATGGCTACACCTTC.

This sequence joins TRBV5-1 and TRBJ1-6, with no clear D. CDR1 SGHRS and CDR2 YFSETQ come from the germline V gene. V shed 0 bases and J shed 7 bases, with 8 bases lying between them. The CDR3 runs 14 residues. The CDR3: CASSLVAENSPLHF. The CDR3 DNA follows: TGCGCCAGCAGCTTGGTGGCGGAAAATTCACCCCTCCACTTT.

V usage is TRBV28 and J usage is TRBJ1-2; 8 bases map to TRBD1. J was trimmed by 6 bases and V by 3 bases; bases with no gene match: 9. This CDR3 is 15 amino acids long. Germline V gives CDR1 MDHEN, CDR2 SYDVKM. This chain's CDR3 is CASSFLGTGGHGYTF. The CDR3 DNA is TGTGCCAGCAGTTTTCTAGGCACAGGGGGACATGGCTACACCTTC.

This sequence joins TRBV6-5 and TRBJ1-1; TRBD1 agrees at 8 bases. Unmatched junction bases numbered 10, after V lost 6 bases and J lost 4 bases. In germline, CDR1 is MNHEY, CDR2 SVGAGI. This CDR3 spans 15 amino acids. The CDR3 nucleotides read TGTGCCAGCAGGTCCCCGGTTACAGGGGGCACTGAAGCTTTCTTT. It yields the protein CASRSPVTGGTEAFF.

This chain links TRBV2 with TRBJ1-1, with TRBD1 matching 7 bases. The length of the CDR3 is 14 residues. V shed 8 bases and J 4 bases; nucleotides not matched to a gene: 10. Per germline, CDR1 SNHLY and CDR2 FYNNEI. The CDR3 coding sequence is TGTGCCAGCGGAAGGGGTTACAGGGGCACTGAAGCTTTCTTT. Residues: CASGRGYRGTEAFF.

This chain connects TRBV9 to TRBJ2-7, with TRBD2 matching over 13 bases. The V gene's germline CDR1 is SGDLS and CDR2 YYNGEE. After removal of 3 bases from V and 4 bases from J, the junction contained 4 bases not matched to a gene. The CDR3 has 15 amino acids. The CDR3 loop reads CASSGGTSGTYEQYF. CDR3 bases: TGTGCCAGCAGCGGCGGGACTAGCGGGACGTACGAGCAGTACTTC.

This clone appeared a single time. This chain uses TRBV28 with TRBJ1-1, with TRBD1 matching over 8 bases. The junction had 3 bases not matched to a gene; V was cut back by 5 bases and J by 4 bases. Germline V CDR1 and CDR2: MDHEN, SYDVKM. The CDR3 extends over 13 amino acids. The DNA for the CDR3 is TGTGCCAGCAGTCAACAGGGGGTCACTGAAGCTTTCTTT. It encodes CASSQQGVTEAFF.

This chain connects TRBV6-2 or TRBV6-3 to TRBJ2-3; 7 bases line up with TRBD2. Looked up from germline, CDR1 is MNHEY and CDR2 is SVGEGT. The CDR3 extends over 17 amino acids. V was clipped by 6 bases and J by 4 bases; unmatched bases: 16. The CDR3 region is CASSRPGLSGPPDTQYF. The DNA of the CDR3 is TGTGCCAGCAGCCGCCCGGGACTATCGGGGCCCCCAGATACGCAGTATTTT.

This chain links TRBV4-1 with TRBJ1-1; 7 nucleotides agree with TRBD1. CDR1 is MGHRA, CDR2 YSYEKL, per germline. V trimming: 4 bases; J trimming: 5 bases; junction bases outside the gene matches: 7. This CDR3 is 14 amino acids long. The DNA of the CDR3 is TGCGCCAGCAGCCCCTGGACAGGAGGAACTGAAGCTTTCTTT. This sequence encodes CASSPWTGGTEAFF.

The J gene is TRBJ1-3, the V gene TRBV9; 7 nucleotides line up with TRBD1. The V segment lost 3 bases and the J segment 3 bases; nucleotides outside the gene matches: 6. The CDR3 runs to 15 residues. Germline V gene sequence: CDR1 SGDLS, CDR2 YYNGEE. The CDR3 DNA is TGTGCCAGCAGCGACGGGACAGCCATTGGAAACACCATATATTTT. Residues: CASSDGTAIGNTIYF.

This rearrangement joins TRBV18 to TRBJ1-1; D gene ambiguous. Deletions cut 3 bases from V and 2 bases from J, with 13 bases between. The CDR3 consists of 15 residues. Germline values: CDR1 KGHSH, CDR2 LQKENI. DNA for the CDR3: TGTGCCAGCTCACCCTTACGGGAGGGAAACACTGAAGCTTTCTTT. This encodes CASSPLREGNTEAFF.

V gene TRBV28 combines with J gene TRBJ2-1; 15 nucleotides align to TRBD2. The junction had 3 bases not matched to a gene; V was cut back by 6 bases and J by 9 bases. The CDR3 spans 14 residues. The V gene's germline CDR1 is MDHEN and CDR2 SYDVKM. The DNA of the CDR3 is TGTGCCAGCAGGGTGGGACTAGCGGGAGGTGAGCAGTTCTTC. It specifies CASRVGLAGGEQFF. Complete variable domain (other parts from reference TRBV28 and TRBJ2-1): DVKVTQSSRYLVKRTGEKVFLECVQDMDHENMFWYRQDPGLGLRLIYFSYDVKMKEKGDIPEGYSVSREKKERFSLILESASTNQTSMYLCASRVGLAGGEQFFGPGTRLTVL.

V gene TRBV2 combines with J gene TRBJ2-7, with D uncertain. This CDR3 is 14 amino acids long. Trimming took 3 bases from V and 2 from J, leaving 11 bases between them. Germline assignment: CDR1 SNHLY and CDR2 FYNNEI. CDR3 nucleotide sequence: TGTGCCAGCAGTGATTCTCCTAGTACCTACGAGCAGTACTTC. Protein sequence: CASSDSPSTYEQYF. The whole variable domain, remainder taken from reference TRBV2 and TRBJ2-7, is EPEVTQTPSHQVTQMGQEVILRCVPISNHLYFYWYRQILGQKVEFLVSFYNNEISEKSEIFDDQFSVERPDGSNFTLKIRSTKLEDSAMYFCASSDSPSTYEQYFGPGTRLTVT.

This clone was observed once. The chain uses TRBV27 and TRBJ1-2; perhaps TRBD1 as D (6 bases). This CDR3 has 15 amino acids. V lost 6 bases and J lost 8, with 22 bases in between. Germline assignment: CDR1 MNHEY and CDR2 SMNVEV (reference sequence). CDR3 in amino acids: CASSSDPRGARGYTF. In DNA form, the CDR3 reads TGTGCCAGCAGCAGCGACCCCAGGGGTGCGAGAGGCTACACCTTC.

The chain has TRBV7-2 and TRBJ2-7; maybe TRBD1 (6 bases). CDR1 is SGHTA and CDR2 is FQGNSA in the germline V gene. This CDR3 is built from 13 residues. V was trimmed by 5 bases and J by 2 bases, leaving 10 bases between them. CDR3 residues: CASSGGLTYEQYF. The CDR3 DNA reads TGTGCCAGCAGCGGGGGCCTCACCTACGAGCAGTACTTC.

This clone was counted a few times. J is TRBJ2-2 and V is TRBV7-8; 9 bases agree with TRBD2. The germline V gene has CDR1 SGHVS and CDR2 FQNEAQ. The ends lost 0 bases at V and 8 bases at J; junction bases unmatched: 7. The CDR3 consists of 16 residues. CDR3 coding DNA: TGTGCCAGCAGCTTAGCGGGTAGCGGGAGAGTTGGGGAGCTGTTTTTT. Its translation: CASSLAGSGRVGELFF.

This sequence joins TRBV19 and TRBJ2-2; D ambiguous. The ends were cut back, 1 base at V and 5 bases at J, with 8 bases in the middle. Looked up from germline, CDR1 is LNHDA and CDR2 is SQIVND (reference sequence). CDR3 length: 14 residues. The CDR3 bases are TGTGCCAGTAGTATAGTTGCCAGTACCGGGGAGCTGTTTTTT. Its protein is CASSIVASTGELFF.

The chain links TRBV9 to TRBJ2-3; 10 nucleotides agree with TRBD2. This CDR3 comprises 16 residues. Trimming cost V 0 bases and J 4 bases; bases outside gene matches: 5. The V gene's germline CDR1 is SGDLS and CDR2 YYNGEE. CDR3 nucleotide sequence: TGTGCCAGCAGCGTAGGGGGTAGCGGGAGGCCAGATACGCAGTATTTT. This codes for CASSVGGSGRPDTQYF.

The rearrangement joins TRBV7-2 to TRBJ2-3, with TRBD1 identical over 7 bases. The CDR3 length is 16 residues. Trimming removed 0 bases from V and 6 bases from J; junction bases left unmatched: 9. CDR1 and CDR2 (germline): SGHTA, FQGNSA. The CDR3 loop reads CASSLATGPGVDTQYF. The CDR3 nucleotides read TGTGCCAGCAGCTTAGCGACAGGGCCGGGTGTGGATACGCAGTATTTT. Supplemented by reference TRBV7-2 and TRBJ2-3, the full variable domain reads GAGVSQSPSNKVTEKGKDVELRCDPISGHTALYWYRQSLGQGLEFLIYFQGNSAPDKSGLPSDRFSAERTGGSVSTLTIQRTQQEDSAVYLCASSLATGPGVDTQYFGPGTRLTVL.

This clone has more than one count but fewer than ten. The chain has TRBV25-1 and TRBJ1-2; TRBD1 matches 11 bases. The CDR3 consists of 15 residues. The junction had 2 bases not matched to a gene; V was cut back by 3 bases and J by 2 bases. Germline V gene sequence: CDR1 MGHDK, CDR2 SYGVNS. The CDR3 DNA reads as TGTGCCAGCAGTGACGGGACAGGGGGGAACTATGGCTACACCTTC. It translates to CASSDGTGGNYGYTF.